These 27 T cell receptor beta chains were sequenced from one sample in a study of patients and donors after allogeneic stem cell transplantation. TCRdb reanalysed the RT-PCR reads using MiXCR and keeps one entry per CDR3 protein. This table has about 200,000 distinct CDR3 sequences, around 41% appearing once. The sample taken for sequencing was blood, either unsorted or a sorted T cell fraction (not recorded which). These TCRs come from a human donor who was either an allogeneic HSCT recipient or a stem cell or donor lymphocyte infusion donor (not recorded which). It is not recorded whose cells these are; they may come from a transplant donor.

The chain combines TRBV4-1 with TRBJ1-5, with 8 nucleotides matching TRBD1. V lost 0 bases to trimming and J lost 9 bases; unmatched junction nucleotides: 16. Germline values: CDR1 MGHRA, CDR2 YSYEKL. This CDR3 has 18 residues. CDR3 nucleotide sequence: TGCGCCAGCAGCCAAGATCACCCCAGGGGGCCTCGCCTCTGGCCCCAGCATTTT. Amino acids: CASSQDHPRGPRLWPQHF.

This sequence joins TRBV11-3 and TRBJ2-5; D unclear. V was shortened by 1 base and J by 4 bases, with 10 bases between the two germline ends. CDR1 and CDR2 (germline): SGHNT, YENEEA. The CDR3 is 14 residues long. The CDR3 is CASSLAASRETQYF. CDR3 nucleotides: TGTGCCAGCAGCTTAGCGGCCAGCCGAGAGACCCAGTACTTC. The whole variable domain, remainder taken from reference TRBV11-3 and TRBJ2-5, is EAGVVQSPRYKIIEKKQPVAFWCNPISGHNTLYWYLQNLGQGPELLIRYENEEAVDDSQLPKDRFSAERLKGVDSTLKIQPAELGDSAVYLCASSLAASRETQYFGPGTRLLVL.

This sequence joins TRBV12-3 or TRBV12-4 and TRBJ1-2; 8 bases align to TRBD1. V lost 3 bases to trimming and J lost 6 bases; unmatched junction nucleotides: 6. This CDR3 has 14 residues. The CDR3 spells CASSFRGQGHGYTF. The CDR3 DNA sequence: TGTGCCAGCAGTTTTAGAGGACAGGGACATGGCTACACCTTC.

The V call is TRBV6-2 or TRBV6-3, the J call TRBJ1-6; D remains unclear. The length of the CDR3 is 18 residues. V was trimmed by 2 bases and J by 0 bases, leaving 14 bases between them. Germline CDR1 reads MNHEY; CDR2 reads SVGEGT. The CDR3 sequence is CASSYGRTGSSYNSPLHF. CDR3 nucleotide sequence: TGTGCCAGCAGTTACGGAAGGACCGGGAGCTCCTATAATTCACCCCTCCACTTT.

The rearrangement uses TRBV12-3 or TRBV12-4 and TRBJ2-5; 8 bases are shared with TRBD2. J lost 7 bases, V lost 4 bases, and 5 bases had no gene match. The CDR3 runs to 13 residues. CDR3 protein: CASSSGTRRTQYF. The CDR3 region has the DNA TGTGCCAGCAGTTCCGGGACTAGGAGGACCCAGTACTTC.

This chain joins TRBV5-1 and TRBJ1-1; 7 nucleotides line up with TRBD1. Germline V lookup: CDR1 SGHRS, CDR2 YFSETQ. V dropped 4 bases and J dropped 2; count of bases not matched to a gene: 14. This CDR3 has 17 residues. CDR3 bases: TGCGCCAGCAGCCTACCGACAGGGACGAATATAAACACTGAAGCTTTCTTT. Its protein is CASSLPTGTNINTEAFF.

This chain uses TRBV28 with TRBJ1-1; the D is unclear. V was trimmed by 8 bases and J by 1 base, leaving 8 bases between them. The CDR3 loop spans 12 amino acids. CDR1 is MDHEN, CDR2 SYDVKM, per germline. CDR3 amino acids: CASREANTEAFF. CDR3 coding DNA: TGTGCCAGCCGGGAGGCGAACACTGAAGCTTTCTTT.

This chain connects TRBV6-5 to TRBJ2-1, with TRBD2 matching 13 bases. Unmatched junction bases numbered 6, after V lost 6 bases and J lost 10 bases. The germline gives CDR1 MNHEY, CDR2 SVGAGI. This CDR3 comprises 14 residues. The CDR3 nucleotides are TGTGCCAGCAGCCGTCTGACTAGCGGGGGGGAGCAGTTCTTC. Translated, it gives CASSRLTSGGEQFF.

The rearrangement links TRBV5-1 to TRBJ1-2; D is unresolved. There are 16 residues in the CDR3. From germline, CDR1 is SGHRS and CDR2 YFSETQ. V lost 1 base and J 0 bases, leaving 13 bases between the germline ends. The CDR3 DNA sequence: TGCGCCAGCAGCTTGCCTTCACGGAACTCTAACTATGGCTACACCTTC. The encoded protein is CASSLPSRNSNYGYTF.

About this clonotype: The junction departs from germline at one end; a sequencing error may be responsible. V gene TRBV24-1 combines with J gene TRBJ2-5; D remains unclear. The CDR3 contains 13 residues. Germline V gives CDR1 KGHDR, CDR2 SFDVKD. The CDR3 sequence: CATSGSGRETQYF. The CDR3 DNA reads TGTGCGACCAGTGGGTCCGGGCGAGAGACCCAGTACTTC.

This clonotype was counted a few times. The rearrangement joins TRBV7-6 to TRBJ2-7; D tentatively reads TRBD1 or TRBD2 (5 bases each). The CDR3 covers 17 residues. Trimming removed 3 bases at V and 1 base at J, with 19 bases between. Germline loops: CDR1 SGHVS, CDR2 FNYEAQ. The CDR3: CASSFPLTGPLSYEQYF. In nucleotides, the CDR3 is TGTGCCAGCAGCTTCCCCTTAACGGGGCCCCTTTCCTACGAGCAGTACTTC.

This sequence joins TRBV6-4 and TRBJ1-2; 8 bases align to TRBD1. Per the germline V gene, CDR1 is MRHNA and CDR2 is SNTAGT. V lost 6 bases and J lost 9; bases outside the gene matches: 15. The CDR3 sequence is 15 residues long. The DNA of the CDR3 is TGTGCCAGCAGCAGATTTGGACAGGGCCTCGCGAGCTACACCTTC. Protein sequence: CASSRFGQGLASYTF.

The sample holds a few counts of this clonotype. J is TRBJ1-3 and V is TRBV28, with D maybe TRBD1 (6 bases). Germline values: CDR1 MDHEN, CDR2 SYDVKM. This CDR3 has 14 amino acids. Trimming shortened V by 6 bases and J by 0 bases, and 9 bases separated the two germline ends. The CDR3 spells CASRPTGSGNTIYF. CDR3 coding DNA: TGTGCCAGCAGGCCGACAGGCTCTGGAAACACCATATATTTT.

This chain links TRBV5-1 with TRBJ2-7; possibly TRBD1 for D (5 bases). The CDR3 sequence is 15 residues long. Trimming cost V 0 bases and J 6 bases, with 16 bases left between them. Per germline, CDR1 SGHRS and CDR2 YFSETQ. The DNA for the CDR3 is TGCGCCAGCAGCTTGGCCAGCAGGGCCCAGGGCGAGCAGTACTTC. Residues: CASSLASRAQGEQYF. Full variable domain (remainder filled in from reference TRBV5-1 and TRBJ2-7): KAGVTQTPRYLIKTRGQQVTLSCSPISGHRSVSWYQQTPGQGLQFLFEYFSETQRNKGNFPGRFSGRQFSNSRSEMNVSTLELGDSALYLCASSLASRAQGEQYFGPGTRLTVT.

This chain joins TRBV5-1 and TRBJ2-2; D unresolved. The CDR3 sequence is 13 residues long. The V end was cut by 1 base, the J end by 9 bases, with 10 bases between. Per the germline V gene, CDR1 is SGHRS and CDR2 is YFSETQ. The DNA for the CDR3 is TGCGCCAGCAGCTTGTACGGTCTGAGGGAGCTGTTTTTT. Translation gives CASSLYGLRELFF.

V gene TRBV10-3 combines with J gene TRBJ2-3; 8 bases are a match to TRBD2. CDR1 and CDR2 (germline): ENHRY, SYGVKD. The J segment lost 2 bases and the V segment lost 0 bases, leaving 4 bases of the junction unmatched. This CDR3 contains 16 residues. The CDR3 protein is CAISESGSGATDTQYF. CDR3 nucleotide sequence: TGTGCCATCAGTGAGTCGGGTAGCGGGGCCACAGATACGCAGTATTTT.

The chain recombines TRBV9 with TRBJ1-1; D not resolved. The CDR3 runs to 12 residues. Germline lookup yields CDR1 SGDLS and CDR2 YYNGEE. V was pared by 3 bases and J by 11 bases, with 14 bases between. The CDR3 coding sequence is TGTGCCAGCAGCGCCCTGACACTGGGGGCTTTCTTT. Its translation: CASSALTLGAFF.

The CDR3 reads CASSIRGLLAFF. CDR3 coding DNA: TGTGCCAGTAGTATAAGAGGATTGCTAGCTTTCTTT. This sequence joins TRBV19 and TRBJ1-1; D remains ambiguous. Germline CDR1 is LNHDA and CDR2 is SQIVND (reference sequence). With 2 bases removed from V and 10 bases from J, the gap between germline ends came to 11 bases. This CDR3 region has 12 residues.

The chain carries TRBV29-1 and TRBJ1-2, with unresolved D. Germline-derived CDR1 and CDR2 are SQVTM and ANQGSEA. CDR3 length equals 14 residues. Trimming left V 7 bases short and J 0 bases short, with 15 bases between. CDR3 nucleotides: TGCAGCGCCCTTGGTAGGCCAGCTAACTATGGCTACACCTTC. Amino acid sequence: CSALGRPANYGYTF. Using reference TRBV29-1 and TRBJ1-2 for the parts outside the CDR3, the full variable domain is SAVISQKPSRDICQRGTSLTIQCQVDSQVTMMFWYRQQPGQSLTLIATANQGSEATYESGFVIDKFPISRPNLTFSTLTVSNMSPEDSSIYLCSALGRPANYGYTFGSGTRLTVV.

This clonotype was seen more than once but under ten times. This chain joins TRBV18 and TRBJ1-6; TRBD1 matches at 8 bases. The V gene's germline CDR1 is KGHSH and CDR2 LQKENI. Trimming removed 3 bases from V and 6 bases from J; junction bases left unmatched: 4. The CDR3 consists of 15 residues. DNA of the CDR3: TGTGCCAGCTCACCGACAGGGGTTGGTAATTCACCCCTCCACTTT. Its protein is CASSPTGVGNSPLHF.

The gene calls are TRBV29-1 and TRBJ2-1, with 9 bases aligning to TRBD1. The germline CDR1 and CDR2 sequences are SQVTM and ANQGSEA. CDR3 length: 12 residues. Unmatched junction bases numbered 6, after V lost 6 bases and J lost 9 bases. The CDR3 coding sequence is TGCAGCGTCGCCACAGGGGGCGCTGAGCAGTTCTTC. It specifies CSVATGGAEQFF.

The V and J genes are TRBV12-3 or TRBV12-4 and TRBJ2-3; D perhaps matches TRBD2 (5 bases). The V end was cut by 2 bases, the J end by 5 bases, with 11 bases between. The CDR3 totals 14 residues. The CDR3 region is CASSLTLAGDTQYF. In DNA form, the CDR3 reads TGTGCCAGCAGTTTAACGCTAGCAGGAGATACGCAGTATTTT.

This sequence joins TRBV5-1 and TRBJ2-3; D remains unclear. CDR1 SGHRS and CDR2 YFSETQ come from the germline V gene. Trimming pared 7 bases from V and 4 bases from J, leaving 13 bases between. This CDR3 region has 13 residues. For the CDR3, the DNA is TGCGCCAGCTCTTTTGGTAGCCCAGATACGCAGTATTTT. It yields the protein CASSFGSPDTQYF.

This chain uses TRBV6-2 or TRBV6-3 with TRBJ1-1, with TRBD1 matching over 8 bases. This CDR3 contains 14 residues. V trimming: 11 bases; J trimming: 5 bases; junction bases outside the gene matches: 13. Per germline, CDR1 MNHEY and CDR2 SVGEGT. The CDR3 DNA follows: TGTGCCGGCCGGGACAGGCCCATGAGTACTGAAGCTTTCTTT. It is translated as CAGRDRPMSTEAFF.

This chain links TRBV9 with TRBJ1-2, with TRBD1 matching over 7 bases. The junction had 7 bases not matched to a gene; V was cut back by 4 bases and J by 4 bases. CDR3 length: 14 amino acids. Germline V gene lookup returns CDR1 SGDLS and CDR2 YYNGEE. The CDR3 loop reads CASSFRQGGYGYTF. The DNA for the CDR3 is TGTGCCAGCAGCTTTAGACAGGGTGGCTATGGCTACACCTTC.

This clonotype appeared a few times. The chain uses TRBV9 and TRBJ1-2; D not resolved. The CDR3 is 11 residues long. Germline V CDR1 and CDR2: SGDLS, YYNGEE. V dropped 7 bases and J dropped 8 bases, with 12 bases sitting between them. The CDR3 region has the DNA TGTGCCAGCCGGGGTAGGGTCGGCTACACCTTC. Encoded protein: CASRGRVGYTF.

The V and J genes are TRBV7-2 and TRBJ1-2, with D perhaps TRBD1 (6 bases). In germline, CDR1 is SGHTA, CDR2 FQGNSA. V was clipped by 3 bases and J by 5 bases, with 13 bases between them. The CDR3 runs 14 residues. The CDR3 DNA is TGTGCCAGCAGCTTGGCCACAGGGCGATATGGCTACACCTTC. Amino acid sequence: CASSLATGRYGYTF.